This T cell receptor (beta chain) was profiled in a study of CD8 T cells in Susac syndrome (dated by TCRdb to the late 2010s). Regarding the complete study: Whether CD8+ T cell activation and differentiation in Susac syndrome was antigen driven was tested using repertoire sequencing. The study compared CD8+ T cell repertoire clonality among 12 healthy donors, about 14 Susac syndrome patients and roughly 16 multiple sclerosis patients.

Peripheral blood CD8+ and CD4+ T cells from healthy donors, Susac syndrome patients and multiple sclerosis patients were profiled by high-throughput TCR beta sequencing. The multiple sclerosis controls were treatment-naive patients whose relapsing-remitting disease, either stable or active, fulfilled the revised McDonald criteria. CD8+ TEMRA cells were enriched by FACS, while bulk CD8+ and CD4+ T cells were purified by magnetic negative isolation. Blood was collected in EDTA tubes and processed within 24 hours, with PBMCs isolated through density gradient centrifugation. PBMCs intended for TCR sequencing were cryopreserved in liquid nitrogen and were subsequently thawed in a 37 degrees C water bath. The sorted or isolated CD4+, CD8+ and CD8+ TEMRA cells had a purity of 90% or higher. Summary of the overall study and its limitations: The study acknowledged that relatively few individuals were included in the TCR sequencing and HLA analysis.

The CDR3 runs 15 amino acids, cysteine and phenylalanine included. The read is trimmed to its CDR3 DNA, 45 bases read in frame from base 1. V trim: 0 bases; J trim: 7 bases; unmatched bases: 3. In the germline V gene, CDR1 corresponds to SGHAT and CDR2 to FQNNGV. Note on this clonotype: This clone's antigen is unknown. Base qualities are not at hand, and no much larger clone is one base apart.

RNA was extracted using the RNeasy kit, and about 0.45 to 1 ug of the RNA was reverse transcribed with random hexamers. The immunoSEQ multiplex PCR assay, covering 54 Vbeta and 13 Jbeta segments, was used to amplify TCR beta CDR3 regions. Bias from PCR amplification was corrected by using a synthetic template baseline for primer optimization and for computational correction. The published analysis was carried out like this. Reads were annotated to V, D and J genes per IMGT and analyzed with immunoSEQ Analyzer, keeping only productive sequences. Clonality was computed as one minus Shannon entropy normalized by log2 of the number of productive unique sequences. For each patient and control, public and private clones were evaluated within the 100 most prevalent clones. Clones were defined as Susac-specific if absent from the healthy and MS cohorts, from 1052 published viral clones and from other ImmuneACCESS disease sequences. TCRdb trimmed public reads at Q25 via fastp, called clones via MiXCR and kept in-frame beta chains. Rows matching on CDR3 protein sequence are summarized as one entry with the most common DNA and genes. None of the V and J calls come from the authors' own analysis; TCRdb made them. The sample includes around 270,000 distinct CDR3 sequences, with roughly 85% observed a single time. The ten most abundant clones make up 0.21% of the sample.

The sequencing sample was made of CD8+ T cells from PBMCs. This sequence uses TRBV11-2 and TRBJ2-1; TRBD2 aligns with 10 central bases. The receptor comes from a human donor with multiple sclerosis. For the CDR3, the sequence is CASSLDPLAGNEQFF. The nucleotide sequence is given as TGTGCCAGCAGCTTAGACCCACTAGCGGGAAATGAGCAGTTCTTC.